Shown below are 7 T cell receptor beta chains from a single sample sequenced in a study. TCRdb analysed the RT-PCR reads with MiXCR anew, one entry per CDR3 protein. The table includes about 680,000 distinct CDR3 sequences, approximately 14% detected once. Sequencing was done on a sample of memory CD4+ T cells from blood. The receptors were gathered from a female donor in good health, serving as a healthy control.

At least ten counts were recorded for this clonotype. J is TRBJ2-5 and V is TRBV4-2, with TRBD2 matching 16 bases. Per the germline V gene, CDR1 is LGHNA and CDR2 is YNFKEQ. V lost 3 bases, J lost 5 bases, and 6 bases stayed unmatched. The CDR3 runs 17 residues. The CDR3 loop reads CASSQGLAGGKGETQYF. Here the CDR3 DNA reads TGTGCCAGCAGCCAGGGACTAGCGGGAGGGAAGGGGGAGACCCAGTACTTC.

This chain links TRBV7-2 with TRBJ2-3; tentative D call: TRBD1 (6 bases). CDR1 is SGHTA, CDR2 FQGNSA, per germline. This CDR3 is 14 amino acids long. With 5 bases removed from V and 7 bases from J, the gap between germline ends came to 16 bases. The CDR3 loop is CASSNPGQGNTQYF. In DNA form, the CDR3 reads TGTGCCAGCAGCAACCCGGGACAAGGAAATACGCAGTATTTT.

This clonotype was counted at least ten times. The chain recombines TRBV20-1 with TRBJ1-2, with TRBD1 as a possible D gene (6 bases). The germline V and J ends were trimmed by 3 bases and 2 bases, with 13 bases remaining between them. From germline, CDR1 is DFQATT and CDR2 SNEGSKA (reference sequence). The CDR3 has 14 amino acids. CDR3 coding DNA: TGCAGTGCTAGTGGGGACACGCGCAACTATGGCTACACCTTC. This translates into CSASGDTRNYGYTF.

This clonotype occurred a few times. The J gene is TRBJ1-1, the V gene TRBV5-5; D is unclear. Germline V lookup: CDR1 SGHKS, CDR2 YYEKEE (reference sequence). The length of the CDR3 is 14 residues. V lost 0 bases to trimming and J lost 4 bases, with 10 bases between them. The CDR3 spells CASSLGRFVTEAFF. In nucleotides, the CDR3 is TGTGCCAGCAGCTTGGGGAGGTTTGTCACTGAAGCTTTCTTT.

This clonotype occurred many times. Here the CDR3 reads CASSARQNTGELFF. CDR3 in DNA: TGTGCCAGCAGTGCGAGACAGAACACCGGGGAGCTGTTTTTT. V usage is TRBV6-1 and J usage is TRBJ2-2; D is unresolved. Germline-derived CDR1 and CDR2 are MNHNS and SASEGT. The CDR3 consists of 14 residues. Trimming shortened V by 4 bases and J by 1 base, and 7 bases separated the two germline ends.

This clonotype came up a few times. The genes are TRBV12-3 or TRBV12-4 and TRBJ2-1; possible D gene TRBD2, 6 bases. CDR3 size: 14 residues. The V gene lost 7 bases and the J gene lost 4 bases, with 14 bases spanning the gap. In DNA, the CDR3 is TGTGCCAGCACCCTAGTTGGGGGGTACAATGAGCAGTTCTTC. Translated: CASTLVGGYNEQFF.

This clonotype was counted at least ten times. The J gene is TRBJ1-5, the V gene TRBV6-6, with D tentatively TRBD1 (6 bases). Trimming left V 5 bases short and J 5 bases short, with 10 bases between. The CDR3 length is 13 residues. Germline V gene lookup returns CDR1 MNHNY and CDR2 SVGAGI (reference sequence). The CDR3 protein is CASSGQNHQPQHF. The CDR3 DNA follows: TGTGCCAGCAGTGGACAGAACCATCAGCCCCAGCATTTT.